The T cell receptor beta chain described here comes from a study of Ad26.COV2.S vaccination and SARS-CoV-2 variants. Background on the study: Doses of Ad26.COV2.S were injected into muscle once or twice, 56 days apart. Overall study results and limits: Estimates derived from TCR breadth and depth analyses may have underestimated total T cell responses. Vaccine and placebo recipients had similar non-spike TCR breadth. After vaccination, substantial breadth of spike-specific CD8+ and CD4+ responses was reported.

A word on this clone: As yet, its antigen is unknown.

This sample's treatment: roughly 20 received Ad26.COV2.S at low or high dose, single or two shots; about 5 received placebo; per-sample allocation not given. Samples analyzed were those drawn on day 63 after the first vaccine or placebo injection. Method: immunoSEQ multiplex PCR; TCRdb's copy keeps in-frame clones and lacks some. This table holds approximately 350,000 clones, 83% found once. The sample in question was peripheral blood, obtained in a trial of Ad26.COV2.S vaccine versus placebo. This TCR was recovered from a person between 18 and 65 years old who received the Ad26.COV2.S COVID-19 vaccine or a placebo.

Here the CDR3 reads CSAITKRGQYF. The DNA of the CDR3 is TGCAGTGCCATTACAAAGAGGGGCCAGTACTTC. The rearrangement links TRBV20-1 to TRBJ2-5; D is perhaps TRBD1 or TRBD2 (5 bases each). Germline CDR1 and CDR2: DFQATT and SNEGSKA (reference sequence). The CDR3 extends over 11 amino acids. V lost 6 bases to trimming and J lost 10 bases, with 15 bases between them.